This note documents a single TCR beta chain sequence. Indicated time point: blood 2 weeks post-SBRT. Indicated treatment: 15 Gy SBRT to primary tumor, nephrectomy 4 weeks later. This entry comes from a study of radiation and T cells in renal cell carcinoma. V was pared by 9 bases and J by 0 bases, with 15 bases between. Germline V gene sequence: CDR1 LNHDA, CDR2 SQIVND (reference sequence). CDR3 length equals 15 residues. The method was immunoSEQ multiplex PCR; TCRdb's version includes in-frame clones alone and lacks a portion of them. The profile shows some 75,000 clones, roughly 82% of them singletons.

V is TRBV19 and J is TRBJ2-1; perhaps TRBD2 as D (6 bases). This receptor was obtained from a man aged 55 to 69 with renal cell carcinoma. The sample was blood, taken from a patient whose treatment included radiotherapy and nephrectomy. This chain's CDR3 is CASWDRGSSYNEQFF. As DNA, the CDR3 is TGTGCCAGCTGGGATCGGGGGAGCTCCTACAATGAGCAGTTCTTC. The full variable domain, its missing parts supplied by reference TRBV19 and TRBJ2-1, is DGGITQSPKYLFRKEGQNVTLSCEQNLNHDAMYWYRQDPGQGLRLIYYSQIVNDFQKGDIAEGYSVSREKKESFPLTVTSAQKNPTAFYLCASWDRGSSYNEQFFGPGTRLTVL.